This TCR beta chain was sequenced during a study of shared clonotypes between healthy human individuals. Germline V gene lookup returns CDR1 SEHNR and CDR2 FQNEAQ (reference sequence). This CDR3 comprises 14 residues. Trimming pared 3 bases from V and 5 bases from J, leaving 10 bases between. The assay was immunoSEQ multiplex PCR, and TCRdb's table has in-frame clones only and misses some. This table holds approximately 1.1 million clones, about four fifths found once. This clone was recorded a few times. The TCR sequence derives from a man between 18 and 29 years old in good health. Some clones in this sample may be carry-over from other donors' samples. The chain couples TRBV7-9 to TRBJ1-4; weak D call: TRBD1 (6 bases). What was sequenced was memory CD4+ T cells from PBMCs. Subset specified: CD45RA-negative fraction. As DNA, the CDR3 is TGTGCCAGCAGCTTGAAAGGACAGAATGAAAAACTGTTTTTT. Its protein product is CASSLKGQNEKLFF.